The following is a T cell receptor (beta chain) sequence with its context. Its antigen is as yet unknown. PCR amplification relied on 60 Vbeta primers (plus 13 Jbeta primers). Generated by immunoSEQ multiplex PCR, the TCRdb table keeps only in-frame clones and is missing some. The sample lists over 100,000 clones, nearly 80% occurring once. This entry belongs to a study of cytomegalovirus exposure and HLA in healthy donors. Whole-study results and caveats: In vitro assays verified that three CMV-associated chains recognized CMV antigens specifically.

What was sequenced was PBMCs. The clonotype comes from a woman in her thirties in good health and CMV-seropositive.

The CDR3 protein is CASSTLSGAFF. CDR3 nucleotide sequence: TGTGCCAGCAGTACCCTGAGTGGAGCTTTCTTT. The rearrangement uses TRBV28 and TRBJ1-1; D remains unclear. In germline, CDR1 is MDHEN, CDR2 SYDVKM. V gave up 5 bases and J gave up 10 bases, with 11 bases separating them. This CDR3 is 11 amino acids long.